This T cell receptor beta chain was obtained from a study of metastatic and nonmetastatic thyroid tumors. Nobody among the patients had been given any treatment before thyroid surgery. This clone occurred a few times. Through MiXCR, TCRdb re-clonotyped the PCR reads. This sample has 45,000 to 65,000 clones, with about a sixth found just once. The CDR3 is 14 amino acids. CDR1 is MRHNA, CDR2 SNTAGT, per germline. V shed 11 bases, J shed 4 bases, and the junction held 11 bases outside the gene matches. The material sequenced was blood. The clonotype comes from a female donor with papillary thyroid cancer or a benign thyroid nodule (not recorded which). Some clones in this sample may be carry-over from other donors' samples. The J gene is TRBJ1-3, the V gene TRBV6-4; TRBD1 matches 7 bases. The CDR3 sequence is CAGRRQGPGNTIYF. DNA of the CDR3: TGTGCCGGTCGCCGACAGGGACCCGGAAACACCATATATTTT.